The rows below give T cell receptor beta chains drawn from one sample of a study of technical replicates of blood from a few donors. Assay used: immunoSEQ multiplex PCR; TCRdb lists only in-frame clones, some missing. The table records 76,000 or so clones, about 86% of them present only once. The sample taken for sequencing was PBMCs. The receptor set was obtained from a human donor in good health. Some clones in this sample may be carry-over from other donors' samples. CDR3s include the opening cysteine and the closing phenylalanine or tryptophan. Fields, in order: J gene, clone size, V gene, CDR3 length, D gene, CDR3 DNA, CDR3 protein. The D gene is left open where the match is weak. Rows give clone size only sometimes, using once, few, many, or a class for an expanded clone.

TRBJ2-1 | . | TRBV29-1 | 16 | TRBD2 | TGCAGCGTTGAAGATCTCCTAGCGGGAGGGACGAATGAGCAGTTCTTC | CSVEDLLAGGTNEQFF
TRBJ1-2 | . | TRBV7-9 | 13 | TRBD1 | TGTGCCAGCAGCATCGGGACAGGGGGTGGCTACACCTTC | CASSIGTGGGYTF
TRBJ1-5 | . | TRBV29-1 | 14 | . | TGCAGCGTAGCAGACGGACAGAGTAATCAGCCCCAGCATTTT | CSVADGQSNQPQHF
TRBJ2-1 | few | TRBV29-1 | 13 | . | TGCAGCACGGATCAAGACACCTACAATGAGCAGTTCTTC | CSTDQDTYNEQFF
TRBJ2-7 | . | TRBV6-1 | 15 | TRBD2 | TGTGCCAGCAGGCCCGGGACTAGCGCCTTGGTGGGGCAGTACTTC | CASRPGTSALVGQYF
TRBJ1-3 | few | TRBV12-5 | 14 | . | TGTGCTAGTGGTTTGGGTAGCTCTGGAAACACCATATATTTT | CASGLGSSGNTIYF
TRBJ1-6 | . | TRBV6-4 | 15 | TRBD1 | TGTGCCAGCAGCCAAGACAGGGGGCTGACTTCACCCCTCCACTTT | CASSQDRGLTSPLHF
TRBJ1-6 | . | TRBV7-9 | 13 | . | TGTGCCAGCAGCTTAGCGAGGGAGGCACCCCTCCACTTT | CASSLAREAPLHF
TRBJ2-7 | . | TRBV11-1 | 14 | TRBD1 | TGTGCCAGCAGCCGAGACAGGGGGCTTAACGAGCAGTACTTC | CASSRDRGLNEQYF
TRBJ1-5 | . | TRBV2 | 12 | TRBD1 | TGTGCCAGCGGGGACAGTAATCAGCCCCAGCATTTT | CASGDSNQPQHF
TRBJ1-1 | . | TRBV4-3 | 16 | . | TGCGCCAGCAGCCAAGAGGCGGCAGGGTGGAACACTGAAGCTTTCTTT | CASSQEAAGWNTEAFF
TRBJ2-7 | . | TRBV6-5 | 16 | TRBD1 | TGTGCCAGCAGTTACTCTGGGACAGGGACATCCTACGAGCAGTACTTC | CASSYSGTGTSYEQYF
TRBJ2-7 | . | TRBV6-1 | 17 | TRBD2 | TGTGCCAGCAGTGAATTCGGCGGGGGGGCTTTTCCCTACGAGCAGTACTTC | CASSEFGGGAFPYEQYF
TRBJ1-1 | . | TRBV7-2 | 12 | TRBD1 | TGTGCCAGCAGCCAACGGGGACAGAAGGCTTTCTTT | CASSQRGQKAFF
TRBJ2-2 | . | TRBV30 | 14 | TRBD2 | TGTGCATTACTAGCGGAAGCGAACACCGGGGAGCTGTTTTTT | CALLAEANTGELFF
TRBJ2-7 | . | TRBV7-6 | 15 | TRBD1 | TGTGCCAGCAGCATCAGACAGGGCCCAATCTACGAGCAGTACTTC | CASSIRQGPIYEQYF
TRBJ1-1 | . | TRBV29-1 | 13 | . | TGCAGCGTTGATGCGGGGGCGAACACTGAAGCTTTCTTT | CSVDAGANTEAFF
TRBJ1-1 | . | TRBV5-4 | 13 | . | TGTGCCAGCGGGTCCAGGGAGAACACTGAAGCTTTCTTT | CASGSRENTEAFF
TRBJ2-2 | . | TRBV6-5 | 13 | TRBD2 | TGTGCCAGCACGGCGGGAGTACCCGGGGAGCTGTTTTTT | CASTAGVPGELFF
TRBJ1-6 | . | TRBV7-2 | 15 | TRBD1 | TGTGCCAGCAGCTTCGGGACAGCCTATAATTCACCCCTCCACTTT | CASSFGTAYNSPLHF
TRBJ2-7 | . | TRBV2 | 16 | TRBD2 | TGTGCCAGCAGTGACCTGGGGGTAGCGGGGCTCTACGAGCAGTACTTC | CASSDLGVAGLYEQYF
TRBJ2-3 | . | TRBV14 | 14 | . | TGTGCCAGCAGCCAAAACTTGGGCGAGGATACGCAGTATTTT | CASSQNLGEDTQYF
TRBJ1-5 | . | TRBV2 | 14 | . | TGTGCCAGCAGTGACCAAGGGGTTGGCCAGCCCCAGCATTTT | CASSDQGVGQPQHF
TRBJ2-7 | . | TRBV7-9 | 14 | TRBD2 | TGTGCCAGCAGCTTAGGACTAGCGGAGCCCGAGCAGTACTTC | CASSLGLAEPEQYF
TRBJ1-5 | . | TRBV15 | 15 | TRBD1 | TGTGCCACCAGCAGAAGTGGGGCAGGGGGTCAGCCCCAGCATTTT | CATSRSGAGGQPQHF
TRBJ2-7 | . | TRBV12-5 | 15 | . | TGTGCTAGTGGCCCTAATCACGACATTCGATACGAGCAGTACTTC | CASGPNHDIRYEQYF